Below, 16 T cell receptor beta chains from the same sample are listed, as sequenced in a study of blood T cell repertoires in COVID-19 (TCRdb year 2020). Library prep was done by the immunoSEQ multiplex PCR assay. Here the immuneACCESS table is served through TCRdb, limited to in-frame sequences with V and J called. Missing clones are a known gap in these copies; in checked studies unresolved V genes cover under half, and the rest lacks a known reason. The sample contains 200,000 to 300,000 clones, around four fifths of them found a single time. About 1.9% of the sample lies in the top ten. Sequencing was carried out using peripheral blood. These receptors were taken from a young man who had recovered from COVID-19.

This clone was found a few times. The chain carries TRBV24-1 and TRBJ2-2, with TRBD1 matching over 11 bases. The CDR3 is 19 amino acids. V trimming: 8 bases; J trimming: 2 bases; junction bases outside the gene matches: 15. The germline V gene has CDR1 KGHDR and CDR2 SFDVKD. CDR3 nucleotides: TGTGCCACCAATCCGGGACAGGGGGAAACGACAATAAACACCGGGGAGCTGTTTTTT. Translation: CATNPGQGETTINTGELFF.

The rearrangement joins TRBV18 to TRBJ1-1, with D perhaps TRBD1 (5 bases). The V gene's germline CDR1 is KGHSH and CDR2 LQKENI. CDR3 length: 15 residues. V shed 3 bases and J shed 4 bases, with 15 bases lying between them. The CDR3 DNA reads TGTGCCAGCTCACCCCTTAGGGGTCCGGGCACTGAAGCTTTCTTT. It specifies CASSPLRGPGTEAFF.

This chain joins TRBV27 and TRBJ1-6; 8 bases line up with TRBD1. The germline V gene encodes CDR1 MNHEY and CDR2 SMNVEV (reference sequence). This CDR3 comprises 17 residues. V was pared by 6 bases and J by 8 bases, with 15 bases of the junction left unmatched. The CDR3 loop reads CASSLDPGGSWDSPLHF. The CDR3 nucleotides are TGTGCCAGCAGCTTGGACCCAGGGGGCTCATGGGATTCACCCCTCCACTTT.

The gene calls are TRBV7-8 and TRBJ2-1, with a possible D match to TRBD2 (6 bases). V lost 3 bases to trimming and J lost 4 bases, with 10 bases between them. This CDR3 has 14 amino acids. Germline V gives CDR1 SGHVS, CDR2 FQNEAQ. The CDR3 is CASSFSSGYNEQFF. DNA for the CDR3: TGTGCCAGCAGCTTCAGTAGCGGTTACAATGAGCAGTTCTTC.

In this sample, this clone turned up many times. This chain joins TRBV19 and TRBJ1-2, with 7 positions matching TRBD1. The V gene's germline CDR1 is LNHDA and CDR2 SQIVND (reference sequence). After removal of 10 bases from V and 4 bases from J, the junction contained 9 bases not matched to a gene. The CDR3 spans 13 residues. CDR3 in DNA: TGTGCCACTACGAAGACAGGGACCTATGGCTACACCTTC. Its protein is CATTKTGTYGYTF.

V usage is TRBV7-9 and J usage is TRBJ1-4, with a tentative D call TRBD1 (6 bases). This CDR3 is 13 amino acids long. The V end was cut by 7 bases, the J end by 5 bases, with 11 bases between. CDR1 is SEHNR and CDR2 is FQNEAQ in the germline V gene (reference sequence). The CDR3 spells CASKTGGNEKLFF. CDR3 in DNA: TGTGCCAGCAAGACAGGTGGGAATGAAAAACTGTTTTTT.

This clone was counted once. This chain connects TRBV2 to TRBJ2-1; 8 positions match TRBD2. V dropped 2 bases and J dropped 6; count of bases not matched to a gene: 9. The germline CDR1 and CDR2 sequences are SNHLY and FYNNEI. CDR3 size: 16 residues. CDR3 in DNA: TGTGCCAGCAGTGAAAGGTCCGGGGGGGTGGCCAATGAGCAGTTCTTC. This sequence encodes CASSERSGGVANEQFF.

The J gene is TRBJ1-5, the V gene TRBV7-8, with 8 bases lining up with TRBD1. Losses at the gene ends were 10 bases for V and 6 bases for J; bases not matched to a gene: 8. CDR1 is SGHVS, CDR2 FQNEAQ, per germline. The CDR3 spans 13 residues. The chain's CDR3 is CATGTGGPQPQHF. The CDR3 DNA sequence: TGTGCCACCGGAACAGGGGGGCCTCAGCCCCAGCATTTT.

This chain joins TRBV7-9 and TRBJ2-7; tentatively, D is TRBD2 (6 bases). Germline CDR1 and CDR2: SEHNR and FQNEAQ (reference sequence). With 5 bases removed from V and 2 bases from J, the gap between germline ends came to 19 bases. The CDR3 extends over 16 amino acids. The CDR3 nucleotides are TGTGCCAGCAGCCCTTTTGGAGGGCGAAACACCTACGAGCAGTACTTC. It translates to CASSPFGGRNTYEQYF.

The chain uses TRBV18 and TRBJ1-1; D may be TRBD1 (5 bases). V lost 3 bases to trimming and J lost 1 base, with 12 bases between them. This CDR3 is 15 amino acids long. Germline assignment: CDR1 KGHSH and CDR2 LQKENI. The CDR3 reads CASSPSMGPNTEAFF. The CDR3 DNA reads TGTGCCAGCTCACCCTCAATGGGGCCGAACACTGAAGCTTTCTTT.

The chain carries TRBV27 and TRBJ1-1, with D hard to call. In germline, CDR1 is MNHEY, CDR2 SMNVEV (reference sequence). Between the trimmed V and J ends, which lost 2 bases and 0 bases, there was a span of 19 bases. The CDR3 runs 18 residues. The CDR3 sequence is CASSLRGSAGSMNTEAFF. For the CDR3, the DNA is TGTGCCAGCAGTTTACGGGGATCGGCAGGTAGCATGAACACTGAAGCTTTCTTT.

This clone came up once. The chain employs TRBV5-4 and TRBJ2-3; 8 bases agree with TRBD2. Germline CDR1 SGHNT, CDR2 YYREEE (reference sequence). The CDR3 sequence is 15 residues long. V gave up 5 bases and J gave up 0 bases; unmatched junction bases: 5. The CDR3 coding sequence is TGTGCCAGCAGTCCGGGGGGGGGAAGCACAGATACGCAGTATTTT. Translation: CASSPGGGSTDTQYF.

The rearrangement uses TRBV24-1 and TRBJ1-2, with D perhaps matching TRBD1 (5 bases). The germline gives CDR1 KGHDR, CDR2 SFDVKD. Trimming removed 4 bases from V and 2 bases from J, with 10 bases in between. This CDR3 spans 14 amino acids. DNA of the CDR3: TGTGCCACCAGTGACCCGACAGAAAACTATGGCTACACCTTC. It yields the protein CATSDPTENYGYTF.

This rearrangement joins TRBV12-5 to TRBJ1-4; D not certain. The CDR3 consists of 11 residues. The V gene's germline CDR1 is LGHNT and CDR2 FRNRAP. Trimming left V 7 bases short and J 4 bases short, with 4 bases between. DNA for the CDR3: TGTGCTAGTGCCATTAATGAAAAACTGTTTTTT. Translating it yields CASAINEKLFF.

The CDR3 sequence is CASSTRDSSDTQYF. CDR3 nucleotides: TGTGCCAGCAGTACCCGGGACAGCAGCGATACGCAGTATTTT. V usage is TRBV28 and J usage is TRBJ2-3; 7 nucleotides align to TRBD1. The CDR3 consists of 14 residues. The germline gives CDR1 MDHEN, CDR2 SYDVKM. Trimming cost V 5 bases and J 6 bases; bases outside gene matches: 8.

V and J are TRBV27 and TRBJ2-5; TRBD1 is a possible D gene (6 bases). CDR3 length: 15 amino acids. V was cut by 8 bases and J by 2 bases, with 18 bases left in between. CDR1 is MNHEY, CDR2 SMNVEV, per germline (reference sequence). In DNA form, the CDR3 reads TGTGCCAGCTCAAGACAGGCGACCTTTCAAGAGACCCAGTACTTC. Translation gives CASSRQATFQETQYF.